Sequencing of this T cell receptor (beta chain) was carried out in a study of CD8 T cells in ankylosing spondylitis. Study observations and caveats: The study identified a TCR beta motif of several highly homologous variants that appeared characteristic of ankylosing spondylitis blood. In synovial fluid and blood from reactive arthritis, some motif variants were previously reported. Significant enrichment of disease-linked clones was reportedly seen in matched ankylosing spondylitis synovial fluid.

Libraries of TCR beta came from quantitative 5'-RACE with molecular barcodes. Using its own MiXCR run on the 5' RACE reads, TCRdb lists one record per CDR3 protein. The repertoire holds more than 150,000 distinct CDR3 sequences, approximately 18% seen once, with roughly 4% in the top ten. Germline CDR1 and CDR2: SGHRS and YFSETQ. The CDR3 is made up of 15 amino acids. Losses at the gene ends were 4 bases for V and 1 base for J; bases not matched to a gene: 5. This clonotype was found many times. Antigen: not known. Sequenced input: blood, either unsorted or a sorted T cell fraction (not recorded which). The sequence derives from a male donor aged 5 to 30 with ankylosing spondylitis or in good health (not recorded which). The J gene is TRBJ2-3, the V gene TRBV5-1; 8 bases are shared with TRBD1. This CDR3 is CASSVGQAGTDTQYF. As DNA, the CDR3 is TGCGCCAGCAGCGTGGGACAGGCAGGCACAGATACGCAGTATTTT.